This record looks at one TCR beta chain sequence and its context. This record belongs to a study of blood T cell repertoires in COVID-19. Background on the study: PBMCs, B-cell-depleted T cells, or T cells were the source of the cDNA or gDNA that made up the material.

Authors' processing steps: Scientists estimated how many nucleated cells there were by amplifying reference gene primers. Using immunoSEQ multiplex PCR, the repertoire was profiled, and TCRdb retains in-frame clones only, with some absent. V and J calls and clone size are copied from that table; D and trimming were computed from the DNA. The profile covers about 150,000 clones, with about 90% appearing a single time and 7% to 7.5% taken by the ten largest. Recruitment covered about two dozen US areas and drew participants whose ages spanned about 18 to 90 years. Recovered status in Cohort 3 required two negative PCRs, clearance, or symptom resolution. The length of the CDR3 is 13 residues. The V gene lost 4 bases and the J gene lost 9 bases, with 13 bases spanning the gap.

V gene TRBV12-3 or TRBV12-4 combines with J gene TRBJ1-5, with no clear D. The receptor was derived from a woman in her forties or fifties who had recovered from COVID-19. Sequenced: PBMCs or T cells enriched from blood (not recorded which). This chain's CDR3 is CASSSGSKRPQHF. CDR3 coding DNA: TGTGCCAGCAGTTCAGGATCAAAGAGGCCCCAGCATTTT.